One and the same sample provided the 27 T cell receptor beta chains below, sequenced in a study of CD8 T cells in ankylosing spondylitis (dated by TCRdb to between 2016 and 2019). The library was produced with 5' RACE. The listed sequencing device is Illumina MiSeq. TCRdb passed the public sequencing reads through fastp at Q25 and MiXCR, retaining productive beta sequences. CDR3 protein sequences are deduplicated, and each keeps its most common genes and DNA. The sample table contains about 27,000 distinct CDR3 sequences; only one count was recorded for 6.5% to 9.5% of them. The ten largest make up 30% of the sample. The sequencing input was blood. The receptors derive from a male donor with ankylosing spondylitis or in good health (not recorded which).

In this sample, this clonotype turned up a few times. The chain combines TRBV6-5 with TRBJ2-3; TRBD2 matches 14 bases. Germline V gene data show CDR1 as MNHEY and CDR2 as SVGAGI. The V gene end was trimmed by 10 bases and the J gene end by 4 bases; junction bases not matched to a gene: 4. The CDR3 runs 14 residues. This CDR3 reads CATGLAGGPDTQYF. The CDR3 bases are TGTGCCACAGGACTAGCGGGAGGTCCAGATACGCAGTATTTT.

There are many counts of this clonotype. The chain has TRBV12-3 or TRBV12-4 and TRBJ2-2; a weak D match, TRBD1 (5 bases). The V gene lost 6 bases and the J gene lost 5 bases, with 7 bases spanning the gap. The CDR3 has 12 residues. CDR3: CASRQGTGELFF. The CDR3 coding sequence is TGTGCCAGCAGGCAGGGAACCGGGGAGCTGTTTTTT.

A few counts support this clonotype. The chain uses TRBV27 and TRBJ2-3; TRBD1 might be the D (6 bases). Trimming left V 6 bases short and J 1 base short, with 23 bases between. The CDR3 loop spans 18 amino acids. CDR1 is MNHEY and CDR2 is SMNVEV in the germline V gene (reference sequence). CDR3 residues: CASSPRRFGGSGTDTQYF. CDR3 sequence (DNA): TGTGCCAGCAGCCCCCGACGATTTGGGGGCTCGGGCACAGATACGCAGTATTTT.

This clonotype was counted a few times. The chain couples TRBV29-1 to TRBJ1-4; D is perhaps TRBD1 (5 bases). Per germline, CDR1 SQVTM and CDR2 ANQGSEA. CDR3 size: 15 residues. The V and J ends lost 4 bases and 5 bases respectively, with 17 bases between them. DNA of the CDR3: TGCAGCGTTGGGGTGGGGTACCGGACAAATGAAAAACTGTTTTTT. Its protein product is CSVGVGYRTNEKLFF.

The table lists this clonotype with a few counts. V usage is TRBV5-5 and J usage is TRBJ2-7; 12 bases align to TRBD2. Germline CDR1 and CDR2: SGHKS and YYEKEE (reference sequence). After removal of 4 bases from V and 4 bases from J, the junction contained 6 bases not matched to a gene. This CDR3 region has 15 residues. The CDR3 region is CASSPGLAGLYEQYF. The CDR3 DNA is TGTGCCAGCAGCCCAGGACTAGCGGGGTTATACGAGCAGTACTTC.

This clonotype has a handful of counts. This rearrangement joins TRBV27 to TRBJ1-5; D is perhaps TRBD1 (5 bases). The V end was cut by 6 bases, the J end by 7 bases, with 13 bases between. This CDR3 is 13 amino acids long. Looked up from germline, CDR1 is MNHEY and CDR2 is SMNVEV (reference sequence). CDR3 in amino acids: CASRGQGGQPQHF. CDR3 nucleotide sequence: TGTGCCAGCAGAGGGCAGGGAGGGCAGCCCCAGCATTTT.

This clonotype was detected only a few times. CDR3 region: CASSPWVRDEQFF. In nucleotides, the CDR3 is TGTGCCAGCAGTCCCTGGGTTCGGGATGAGCAGTTCTTC. The rearrangement uses TRBV12-3 or TRBV12-4 and TRBJ2-1; D remains ambiguous. Between the trimmed V and J ends, which lost 5 bases and 8 bases, there was a span of 13 bases. The CDR3 extends over 13 amino acids.

V usage is TRBV6-5 and J usage is TRBJ2-6, with 9 nucleotides matching TRBD1. V shed 5 bases and J 6 bases; nucleotides not matched to a gene: 5. The germline CDR1 and CDR2 sequences are MNHEY and SVGAGI. The CDR3 covers 15 residues. CDR3 coding DNA: TGTGCCAGCAGTCACGGACAGGGGAAGGCCAACGTCCTGACTTTC. It translates to CASSHGQGKANVLTF.

The chain carries TRBV7-3 and TRBJ2-1; TRBD1 aligns across 7 bases. Per the germline V gene, CDR1 is SGHTA and CDR2 is FQGTGA. CDR3 length: 18 residues. The V segment lost 4 bases and the J segment 1 base; nucleotides outside the gene matches: 13. This chain's CDR3 is CASSSYGTAQGSYNEQFF. The CDR3 nucleotides are TGTGCCAGCAGCTCCTACGGGACAGCCCAGGGGTCCTACAATGAGCAGTTCTTC.

This rearrangement joins TRBV12-3 or TRBV12-4 to TRBJ2-5; 7 bases agree with TRBD2. V lost 8 bases and J lost 5; bases outside the gene matches: 14. The CDR3 extends over 15 amino acids. The CDR3 region is CASSGGNSLGETQYF. The CDR3, as DNA: TGTGCCAGCTCCGGGGGGAATTCCCTGGGGGAGACCCAGTACTTC.

The chain carries TRBV5-1 and TRBJ2-1, with D tentatively TRBD1 (6 bases). This CDR3 contains 14 residues. CDR1 and CDR2 from the germline V gene are SGHRS and YFSETQ. Trimming left V 4 bases short and J 3 bases short, with 11 bases between. The CDR3 loop is CASSTGNDYNEQFF. In nucleotides, the CDR3 is TGCGCCAGCAGCACAGGGAACGACTACAATGAGCAGTTCTTC.

In its sample, this clonotype was seen once. One base away lies a much larger clone, so this may be a sequencing read error. Because it lacks the conserved phenylalanine or tryptophan at the end, this CDR3 is likely a read error. V is TRBV19 and J is TRBJ2-2; the D is unclear. The germline V gene encodes CDR1 LNHDA and CDR2 SQIVND (reference sequence). The CDR3 extends over 11 amino acids. The CDR3 reads CASQNTGELFS. The CDR3 nucleotides are TGTGCTTCACAGAACACCGGGGAGCTGTTTTCT.

This clonotype has more than one count but fewer than ten. J is TRBJ1-4 and V is TRBV5-6; tentatively, D is TRBD1 (5 bases). CDR1 SGHDT and CDR2 YYEEEE come from the germline V gene. There are 16 residues in the CDR3. The ends were cut back, 3 bases at V and 5 bases at J, with 17 bases in the middle. CDR3 sequence (DNA): TGTGCCAGCAGCTCGCCGGGGCGGCTGGGGAATGAAAAACTGTTTTTT. It specifies CASSSPGRLGNEKLFF.

This clonotype turned up a few times. This CDR3 is CASSLLPGSLTDTQYF. CDR3 DNA: TGTGCCAGCAGCTTATTGCCAGGGTCCCTCACAGATACGCAGTATTTT. V is TRBV7-2 and J is TRBJ2-3; the D gene is possibly TRBD1 (5 bases). Trimming pared 2 bases from V and 2 bases from J, leaving 14 bases between. Per the germline V gene, CDR1 is SGHTA and CDR2 is FQGNSA. The CDR3 totals 16 residues.

The table lists this clonotype with many counts. J is TRBJ2-2 and V is TRBV12-3 or TRBV12-4; 8 bases fit TRBD1. This CDR3 has 13 amino acids. V dropped 6 bases and J dropped 6; count of bases not matched to a gene: 3. CDR3 sequence reads: CASSQTGAGELFF. The DNA of the CDR3 is TGTGCCAGCAGCCAGACAGGGGCCGGGGAGCTGTTTTTT.

This clonotype was seen more than once but under ten times. The chain links TRBV5-1 to TRBJ2-1, with no clear D. The length of the CDR3 is 13 residues. Germline CDR1 is SGHRS and CDR2 is YFSETQ. The V end lost 4 bases, the J end lost 0 bases, and 5 bases lay between the germline ends. CDR3 in DNA: TGCGCCAGCAGCACACGCTCCTACAATGAGCAGTTCTTC. This sequence encodes CASSTRSYNEQFF.

This clonotype was seen many times. The CDR3, as DNA: TGTGCCAGCAGCGCCGGGACAAGAAGCACAGATACGCAGTATTTT. It yields the protein CASSAGTRSTDTQYF. The gene calls are TRBV9 and TRBJ2-3; maybe TRBD1 (6 bases). Germline lookup yields CDR1 SGDLS and CDR2 YYNGEE. V was pared by 3 bases and J by 0 bases, with 11 bases between. This CDR3 is 15 amino acids long.

This clonotype was counted only a few times. The CDR3 coding sequence is TGTGCCAGTAGTTGGACAGGCACTGAAGCTTTCTTT. As protein: CASSWTGTEAFF. The genes are TRBV19 and TRBJ1-1, with 7 bases matching TRBD1. The CDR3 is made up of 12 amino acids. V trimming: 5 bases; J trimming: 4 bases; junction bases outside the gene matches: 1. The germline gives CDR1 LNHDA, CDR2 SQIVND (reference sequence).

The table lists this clonotype with many counts. J is TRBJ1-5 and V is TRBV6-2 or TRBV6-3, with D possibly TRBD1 on 5 matching bases. Trimming took 5 bases from V and 7 from J, leaving 21 bases between them. The CDR3 runs 16 residues. Germline V gene lookup returns CDR1 MNHEY and CDR2 SVGEGT. DNA for the CDR3: TGTGCCAGCAGTGCCGGGACGGGACCTGGAGGCCAGCCCCAGCATTTT. Its translation: CASSAGTGPGGQPQHF.

V and J are TRBV15 and TRBJ2-1; 8 bases map to TRBD2. V trimming: 0 bases; J trimming: 7 bases; junction bases outside the gene matches: 8. Germline assignment: CDR1 LNHNV and CDR2 YYDKDF (reference sequence). This CDR3 comprises 16 residues. The CDR3 loop is CATSRDLQRESNEQFF. CDR3 DNA: TGTGCCACCAGCAGAGATCTCCAGCGGGAGTCGAATGAGCAGTTCTTC.

This clonotype has a count of ten or more. V is TRBV9 and J is TRBJ2-4; D gene ambiguous. V was pared by 0 bases and J by 8 bases, with 9 bases between. The CDR3 is 13 residues long. Per the germline V gene, CDR1 is SGDLS and CDR2 is YYNGEE. The CDR3 loop is CASSVGGSDIQYF. Here the CDR3 DNA reads TGTGCCAGCAGCGTAGGTGGATCGGACATTCAGTACTTC. Variable domain in full (rest from reference TRBV9 and TRBJ2-4): DSGVTQTPKHLITATGQRVTLRCSPRSGDLSVYWYQQSLDQGLQFLIQYYNGEERAKGNILERFSAQQFPDLHSELNLSSLELGDSALYFCASSVGGSDIQYFGAGTRLSVL.

This clonotype was seen ten or more times. This chain connects TRBV20-1 to TRBJ2-1, with D uncertain. V was clipped by 3 bases and J by 6 bases, with 12 bases between them. The CDR3 spans 13 residues. Looked up from germline, CDR1 is DFQATT and CDR2 is SNEGSKA (reference sequence). CDR3 coding DNA: TGCAGTGCTAGTTTAGGAGCGTTCAATGAGCAGTTCTTC. This encodes CSASLGAFNEQFF.

This clonotype came up a few times. The genes are TRBV5-1 and TRBJ2-1, with D possibly called TRBD1 or TRBD2 (5 bases each). Deletions cut 5 bases from V and 0 bases from J, with 12 bases between. CDR1 and CDR2 (germline): SGHRS, YFSETQ. CDR3 length equals 15 residues. This chain's CDR3 is CASSTRGPSYNEQFF. The CDR3 DNA reads TGCGCCAGCAGTACTCGGGGCCCCTCCTACAATGAGCAGTTCTTC.

The sample holds a few counts of this clonotype. The V call is TRBV25-1, the J call TRBJ1-5, with 8 nucleotides matching TRBD1. There are 17 residues in the CDR3. Germline V gene lookup returns CDR1 MGHDK and CDR2 SYGVNS. Germline trimming cut 4 bases from V and 0 bases from J; bases unmatched to any gene: 8. The CDR3 nucleotides are TGTGCCAGCAGTGCACCCGGGACAGGTGATAGCAATCAGCCCCAGCATTTT. Its translation: CASSAPGTGDSNQPQHF.

This clonotype was counted only a few times. V usage is TRBV6-6 and J usage is TRBJ2-2; D gene ambiguous. The germline CDR1 and CDR2 sequences are MNHNY and SVGAGI (reference sequence). V shed 2 bases and J shed 6 bases, with 7 bases lying between them. CDR3 size: 13 residues. CDR3 protein: CASSYPPAGELFF. The CDR3 DNA sequence: TGTGCCAGCAGTTACCCCCCAGCCGGGGAGCTGTTTTTT.

This clonotype has a count of ten or more. The chain is built from TRBV3-1 and TRBJ1-1; 10 bases are shared with TRBD1. V gave up 4 bases and J gave up 4 bases; unmatched junction bases: 6. The CDR3 contains 15 residues. Germline assignment: CDR1 LGHDT and CDR2 YNNKEL (reference sequence). The CDR3 DNA reads TGTGCCAGCAGCCCTCGACAGGGGGCGGGCACTGAAGCTTTCTTT. It codes for CASSPRQGAGTEAFF.

This clonotype was counted at least ten times. The chain couples TRBV7-2 to TRBJ2-1; 8 bases map to TRBD1. The CDR3 extends over 15 amino acids. The trim removed 0 bases at V and 10 bases at J, leaving 8 bases unmatched. CDR1 is SGHTA and CDR2 is FQGNSA in the germline V gene. This chain's CDR3 is CASSLAIQGAREQFF. CDR3 nucleotide sequence: TGTGCCAGCAGCTTAGCGATTCAGGGGGCAAGGGAGCAGTTCTTC.